A selection of T cell receptor beta chains follows, all from one sample in a study of CD8+ T cells in alopecia areata. Repertoires were generated with immunoSEQ multiplex PCR, while TCRdb's copy carries only in-frame clones and drops some. The sample contains 190,000 or so clones, 45% to 75% of which appear only once. The input for sequencing was CD4+ T cells sorted from blood, taken at week 4, from a patient treated with tofacitinib. Receptors were obtained from a human donor with alopecia areata. Both conserved end residues are part of each CDR3. A D gene is named only where the DNA matches it firmly. Clone size, where shown, is once, few, many, or a class for clones that have expanded.

D	V	J	size	CDR3	DNA
NA	TRBV2	TRBJ2-5	NA	CASSELWGEYQETQYF	TGTGCCAGCAGTGAGTTGTGGGGAGAGTACCAAGAGACCCAGTACTTC
NA	TRBV7-3	TRBJ2-1	NA	CASSLAEAFDEQFF	TGTGCCAGCAGTTTGGCAGAGGCCTTCGATGAGCAGTTCTTC
NA	TRBV2	TRBJ2-5	few	CASSEQETQYF	TGTGCCAGCAGTGAACAAGAGACCCAGTACTTC
NA	TRBV28	TRBJ1-2	NA	CASTLSGGVGYTF	TGTGCCAGCACCCTAAGCGGAGGGGTAGGCTACACCTTC
TRBD2	TRBV28	TRBJ2-3	NA	CASIPPGTSGGAGSDTQYF	TGTGCCAGCATACCTCCCGGGACTAGCGGGGGGGCCGGCTCAGATACGCAGTATTTT
NA	TRBV19	TRBJ2-1	NA	CASSMEGTLSNEQFF	TGTGCCAGTAGTATGGAAGGGACTTTGAGCAATGAGCAGTTCTTC
NA	TRBV30	TRBJ1-5	NA	CACQLNSNQPQHF	TGTGCCTGTCAGCTGAATAGCAATCAGCCCCAGCATTTT
TRBD1	TRBV10-3	TRBJ1-2	NA	CAISEGTGAIYGYTF	TGTGCCATCAGTGAGGGGACAGGGGCAATCTATGGCTACACCTTC
NA	TRBV28	TRBJ1-5	NA	CASSLQGPQHF	TGTGCCAGCAGTCTTCAAGGGCCCCAGCATTTT
TRBD2	TRBV18	TRBJ2-3	NA	CASSPPSRGARATQYF	TGTGCCAGCTCACCACCTTCGCGGGGGGCCCGAGCTACGCAGTATTTT
NA	TRBV7-3	TRBJ1-1	NA	CASSRTGNTEAFF	TGTGCCAGCAGCCGAACAGGGAACACTGAAGCTTTCTTT
NA	TRBV30	TRBJ2-2	NA	CAWIKGIGELFF	TGTGCCTGGATTAAGGGAATCGGGGAGCTGTTTTTT
NA	TRBV7-2	TRBJ1-1	NA	CADSGYQNTEAFF	TGTGCCGACTCGGGCTATCAGAACACTGAAGCTTTCTTT
NA	TRBV5-4	TRBJ2-3	NA	CASSSPGLPDTQYF	TGTGCCAGCAGCTCACCGGGACTCCCAGATACGCAGTATTTT
TRBD1	TRBV29-1	TRBJ2-7	few	CSVPGQGTYEQYF	TGCAGCGTCCCGGGACAGGGGACCTACGAGCAGTACTTC
NA	TRBV27	TRBJ1-1	NA	CASSFRDTLEAFF	TGTGCCAGCAGTTTCCGGGACACCCTTGAAGCTTTCTTT
NA	TRBV25-1	TRBJ2-5	NA	CASSVPLGGETQYF	TGTGCCAGCAGTGTCCCCCTCGGGGGAGAGACCCAGTACTTC
NA	TRBV2	TRBJ2-7	NA	CASSPYDEQYF	TGTGCCAGCAGTCCCTACGACGAGCAGTACTTC
NA	TRBV4-1	TRBJ2-5	NA	CASSRGAGTETQYF	TGCGCCAGCAGCCGGGGCGCAGGGACAGAGACCCAGTACTTC
NA	TRBV9	TRBJ2-1	few	CASSVGYDEQFF	TGTGCCAGCAGCGTAGGGTACGATGAGCAGTTCTTC
TRBD1	TRBV19	TRBJ1-5	NA	CASSRKGAASGNQPQHF	TGTGCCAGTAGTCGAAAGGGGGCCGCCTCGGGCAATCAGCCCCAGCATTTT
NA	TRBV7-9	TRBJ2-2	NA	CAKDTLTGELFF	TGTGCCAAGGACACCCTTACCGGGGAGCTGTTTTTT
NA	TRBV10-3	TRBJ1-5	few	CAISKDNRNQPQHF	TGTGCCATCAGTAAGGACAATAGGAATCAGCCCCAGCATTTT
NA	TRBV5-6	TRBJ2-3	NA	CASSSRMTGSTDTQYF	TGTGCCAGCAGCTCCCGGATGACAGGCTCCACAGATACGCAGTATTTT
NA	TRBV29-1	TRBJ2-1	NA	CSVDRDINNEQFF	TGCAGCGTGGACCGGGACATAAACAATGAGCAGTTCTTC
TRBD1	TRBV4-2	TRBJ2-6	NA	CASSPRRDRALNSGANVLTF	TGTGCCAGCAGTCCCCGGCGGGACAGGGCCCTAAACTCTGGGGCCAACGTCCTGACTTTC
NA	TRBV14	TRBJ2-6	NA	CASRASGANVLTF	TGTGCCAGCAGGGCCTCTGGGGCCAACGTCCTGACTTTC
TRBD1	TRBV30	TRBJ1-5	NA	CAWSRAGGSQPQHF	TGTGCCTGGAGTCGTGCAGGGGGCAGTCAGCCCCAGCATTTT
NA	TRBV5-1	TRBJ1-1	NA	CASSLARGAGTEAFF	TGCGCCAGCAGCTTGGCAAGGGGCGCTGGCACTGAAGCTTTCTTT
NA	TRBV30	TRBJ2-7	NA	CAWSTTGNEQYF	TGTGCCTGGAGTACGACAGGCAACGAGCAGTACTTC
TRBD1	TRBV5-1	TRBJ1-1	NA	CASSTGGGGPNTEAFF	TGCGCCAGCAGCACCGGAGGAGGGGGCCCTAACACTGAAGCTTTCTTT
NA	TRBV29-1	TRBJ2-5	few	CSAGQRAAETQYF	TGCAGCGCCGGACAGAGGGCTGCGGAGACCCAGTACTTC
NA	TRBV9	TRBJ2-7	NA	CASSVQQTTYEQYF	TGTGCCAGCAGCGTCCAACAGACAACCTACGAGCAGTACTTC
TRBD1	TRBV27	TRBJ2-1	once	CASSPMRDRVNEQFF	TGTGCCAGCAGTCCTATGCGGGACAGGGTCAATGAGCAGTTCTTC
TRBD1	TRBV30	TRBJ1-1	NA	CACSPDRVNTEAFF	TGTGCCTGTTCTCCGGACAGGGTTAACACTGAAGCTTTCTTT
TRBD1	TRBV29-1	TRBJ1-1	NA	CSLDRAPNTEAFF	TGCAGCTTAGACAGGGCCCCGAACACTGAAGCTTTCTTT
NA	TRBV30	TRBJ1-2	NA	CAWLRSGQTNYGYTF	TGTGCCTGGCTACGTTCTGGACAGACTAACTATGGCTACACCTTC
NA	TRBV7-3	TRBJ1-1	NA	CASSITQDTEAFF	TGTGCCAGCAGCATAACGCAGGACACTGAAGCTTTCTTT
NA	TRBV6-5	TRBJ2-2	NA	CASSYPARTGELFF	TGTGCCAGCAGCTATCCGGCCCGGACCGGGGAGCTGTTTTTT
NA	TRBV29-1	TRBJ2-2	NA	CSVSGVLSAGELFF	TGCAGCGTTAGTGGGGTATTAAGCGCCGGGGAGCTGTTTTTT
NA	TRBV25-1	TRBJ2-7	NA	CASSSPGDEQYF	TGTGCCAGCAGTAGCCCAGGGGACGAGCAGTACTTC
TRBD1	TRBV28	TRBJ2-7	NA	CASSLGGRGRREQYF	TGTGCCAGCAGTTTAGGGGGCAGGGGGCGTAGAGAGCAGTACTTC
NA	TRBV29-1	TRBJ2-4	NA	CSVAGRLAKNIQYF	TGCAGCGTTGCGGGTCGGCTAGCCAAAAACATTCAGTACTTC
TRBD1	TRBV2	TRBJ1-2	NA	CASSLGQAYGYTF	TGTGCCAGCAGTTTGGGACAGGCCTATGGCTACACCTTC
NA	TRBV2	TRBJ2-2	few	CASNIGRTGELFF	TGTGCCAGCAACATAGGACGCACCGGGGAGCTGTTTTTT
NA	TRBV9	TRBJ2-3	few	CASSVAGNTDTQYF	TGTGCCAGCAGCGTAGCGGGTAACACAGATACGCAGTATTTT
NA	TRBV10-3	TRBJ1-4	few	CAISAYGDATNEKLFF	TGTGCCATCAGTGCGTACGGAGATGCAACTAATGAAAAACTGTTTTTT
TRBD1	TRBV12-5	TRBJ1-1	few	CASKGDRRSTEAFF	TGTGCTAGTAAGGGGGACAGGCGGAGCACTGAAGCTTTCTTT
NA	TRBV15	TRBJ2-7	NA	CATSRDGGLRYEQYF	TGTGCCACCAGCAGAGATGGGGGATTACGCTACGAGCAGTACTTC
NA	TRBV25-1	TRBJ1-2	NA	CASGGQDANYGYTF	TGTGCCAGCGGGGGGCAGGATGCTAACTATGGCTACACCTTC
TRBD1	TRBV29-1	TRBJ1-5	NA	CSVGEGAGYQPQHF	TGCAGCGTTGGTGAGGGGGCAGGGTATCAGCCCCAGCATTTT
NA	TRBV4-1	TRBJ2-5	few	CASSPDSQETQYF	TGCGCCAGCAGCCCGGACAGTCAAGAGACCCAGTACTTC
TRBD2	TRBV4-2	TRBJ2-1	NA	CASSQVLAGGTYNEQFF	TGTGCCAGCAGCCAAGTACTAGCGGGGGGGACCTACAATGAGCAGTTCTTC